This TCR beta chain was identified in a study of blood T cell repertoires in COVID-19. Background on the study: Specimens from acute and convalescent COVID-19 originated in the United States, Italy and Spain.

TCRdb keeps only in-frame clones here, not all; method: immunoSEQ multiplex PCR. The sample carries roughly 100,000 clones, 80% to 90% recorded once. In germline, CDR1 is MGHRA, CDR2 YSYEKL. This CDR3 is built from 16 residues. V was clipped by 4 bases and J by 6 bases, with 20 bases between them. The receptor was isolated from a man aged 55 to 69 with acute or convalescent COVID-19. The sequencing sample was made of peripheral blood. The chain couples TRBV4-1 to TRBJ2-3; D gene ambiguous. The CDR3 region has the DNA TGCGCCAGCAGCCTAGGAAGCGAGATCGTCGGGGATACGCAGTATTTT. As protein: CASSLGSEIVGDTQYF.